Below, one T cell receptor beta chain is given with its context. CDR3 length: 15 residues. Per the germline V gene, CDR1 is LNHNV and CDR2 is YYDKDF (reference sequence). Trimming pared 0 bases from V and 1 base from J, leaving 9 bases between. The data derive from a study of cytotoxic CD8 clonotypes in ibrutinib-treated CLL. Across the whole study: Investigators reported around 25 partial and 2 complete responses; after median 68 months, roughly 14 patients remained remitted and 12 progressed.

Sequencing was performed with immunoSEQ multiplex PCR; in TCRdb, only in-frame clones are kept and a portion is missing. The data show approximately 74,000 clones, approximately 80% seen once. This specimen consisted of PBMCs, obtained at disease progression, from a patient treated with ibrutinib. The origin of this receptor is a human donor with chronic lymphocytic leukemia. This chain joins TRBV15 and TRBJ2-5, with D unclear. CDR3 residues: CATSRDPGPQETQYF. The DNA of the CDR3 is TGTGCCACCAGCAGAGACCCCGGGCCCCAAGAGACCCAGTACTTC.